The rows below give T cell receptor beta chains drawn from one sample of a study of blood T cell repertoires in COVID-19. Produced via immunoSEQ multiplex PCR; TCRdb's table is partial and in-frame only. Among some 200,000 clones, roughly 82% were seen once, and the ten largest hold about 1.4%. Material for sequencing was peripheral blood. Receptors were obtained from a woman between 35 and 50 years old who had recovered from COVID-19. The CDR3 runs from the conserved cysteine through the conserved F or W. The size of a clone is reported for some rows only, either as once, few or many, or as a class for expanded clones.

V gene	clone size	J gene	CDR3 protein
TRBV7-9	many	TRBJ1-4	CASSVGSATNEKLFF
TRBV2	-	TRBJ2-3	CASSERGVGDTQYF
TRBV11-2	-	TRBJ2-7	CASSSISPSSYEQYF
TRBV12-2	-	TRBJ1-4	CASRPSPGEKLFF
TRBV4-3	-	TRBJ2-3	CASSQDWSSGGSTDTQYF
TRBV6-5	-	TRBJ1-4	CASSYPGGELFF
TRBV28	many	TRBJ2-7	CALRKSGSAYEQYF
TRBV9	-	TRBJ1-2	CASRGGPSAKGYTF
TRBV5-1	few	TRBJ1-4	CASSQGHTNEKLFF
TRBV6-1	-	TRBJ1-4	CASSTGLEKLFF
TRBV4-1	-	TRBJ2-6	CASSYGMGSGANVLTF
TRBV6-5	once	TRBJ1-6	CASSGQTNSPLHF
TRBV9	-	TRBJ1-2	CASSFGPYGYTF
TRBV5-1	once	TRBJ2-1	CASSSSGQIRQFF
TRBV18	-	TRBJ2-3	CASSPGGPDTQYF
TRBV12-3/TRBV12-4	-	TRBJ1-6	CASSLRVESPLHF
TRBV29-1	few	TRBJ1-5	CSVGDTNQPQHF
TRBV10-3	-	TRBJ1-4	CAISRQGMEKLFF
TRBV6-1	few	TRBJ1-4	CASSDVQGRNEKLFF
TRBV2	-	TRBJ2-1	CASSGLWGLAGPGIYNEQFF
TRBV6-5	-	TRBJ1-5	CASILADSNQPQHF
TRBV6-4	once	TRBJ1-5	CASSADRVTSQHF